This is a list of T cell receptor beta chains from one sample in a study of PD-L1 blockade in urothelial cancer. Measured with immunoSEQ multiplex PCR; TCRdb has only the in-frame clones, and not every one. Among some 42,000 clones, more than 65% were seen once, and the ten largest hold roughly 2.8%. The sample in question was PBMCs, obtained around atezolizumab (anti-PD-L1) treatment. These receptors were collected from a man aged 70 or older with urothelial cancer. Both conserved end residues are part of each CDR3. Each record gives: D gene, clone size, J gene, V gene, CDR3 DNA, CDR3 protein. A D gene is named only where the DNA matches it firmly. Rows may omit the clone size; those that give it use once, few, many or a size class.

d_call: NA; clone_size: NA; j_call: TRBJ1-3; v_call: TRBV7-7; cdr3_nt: TGTGCTAGCAGCTTAGGGGGGCCCAACACTGGAAACACCATATATTTT; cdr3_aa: CASSLGGPNTGNTIYF
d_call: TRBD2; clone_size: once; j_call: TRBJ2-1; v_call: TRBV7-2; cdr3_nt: TGTGCCAGCAGCTTAACTAGCGGGAGGTTGGGTGAGCAGTTCTTC; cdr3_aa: CASSLTSGRLGEQFF
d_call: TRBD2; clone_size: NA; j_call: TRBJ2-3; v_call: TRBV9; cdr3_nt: TGTGCCAGCAGCGTAGCCCCACTAGCGGCAACAGATACGCAGTATTTT; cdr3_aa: CASSVAPLAATDTQYF
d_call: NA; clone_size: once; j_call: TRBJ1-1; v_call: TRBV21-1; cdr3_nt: TGTGCCAGCAGCAAAGGCCCGATTGAACATGGGAGGACTGAAGCTTTCTTT; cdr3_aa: CASSKGPIEHGRTEAFF
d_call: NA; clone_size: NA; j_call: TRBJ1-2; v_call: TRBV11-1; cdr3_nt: TGTGCCAGCAGTCCCGTTCCGTCTAACTATGGCTACACCTTC; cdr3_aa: CASSPVPSNYGYTF
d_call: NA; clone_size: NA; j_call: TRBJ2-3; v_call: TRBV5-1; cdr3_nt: TGCGCCAGCAGCTTAATTGCGACTAGGAGAGATACGCAGTATTTT; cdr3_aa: CASSLIATRRDTQYF
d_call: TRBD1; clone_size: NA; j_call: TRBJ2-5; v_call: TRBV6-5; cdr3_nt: TGTGCCAGCAGTCCCGAGGGGGCTGAAGAGACCCAGTACTTC; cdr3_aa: CASSPEGAEETQYF
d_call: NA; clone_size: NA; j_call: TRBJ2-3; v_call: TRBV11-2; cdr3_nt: TGTGCCAGCAGCTCAAGACTAGTAACAGATACGCAGTATTTT; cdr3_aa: CASSSRLVTDTQYF
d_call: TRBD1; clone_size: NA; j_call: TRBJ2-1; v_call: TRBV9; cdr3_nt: TGTGCCAGCAGCGTAGCCCCCGGGACAGGGGGAGAGCAGTTCTTC; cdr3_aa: CASSVAPGTGGEQFF
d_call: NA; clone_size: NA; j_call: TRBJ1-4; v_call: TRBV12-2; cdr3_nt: TGTGCAAGTCGCTTCAGGGTAACTAATGAAAAACTGTTTTTT; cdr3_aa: CASRFRVTNEKLFF
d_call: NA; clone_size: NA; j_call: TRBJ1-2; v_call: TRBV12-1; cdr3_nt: TGTGCCAGCAGCGACGGGACAGGGCTTTCGGATGGCTACACCTTC; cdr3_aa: CASSDGTGLSDGYTF
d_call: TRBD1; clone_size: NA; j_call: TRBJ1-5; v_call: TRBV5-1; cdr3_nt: TGCGCCAGCAGTCAGGGGGTAGGAGATCAGCCCCAGCATTTT; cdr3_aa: CASSQGVGDQPQHF
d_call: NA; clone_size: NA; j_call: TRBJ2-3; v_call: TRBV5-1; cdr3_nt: TGCGCCAGCAGCTTGGCCATTGACGGGAACACAGATACGCAGTATTTT; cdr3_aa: CASSLAIDGNTDTQYF
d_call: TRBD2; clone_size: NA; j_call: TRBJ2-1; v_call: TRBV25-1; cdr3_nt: TGTGCCAGCAGTGAATACCCTGGGACTAGCGGGCATAATGAGCAGTTCTTC; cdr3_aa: CASSEYPGTSGHNEQFF
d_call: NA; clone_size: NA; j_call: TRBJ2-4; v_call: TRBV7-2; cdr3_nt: TGTGCCAGCAGCTTAGGGAATTCCGGGAACATTCAGTACTTC; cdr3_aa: CASSLGNSGNIQYF
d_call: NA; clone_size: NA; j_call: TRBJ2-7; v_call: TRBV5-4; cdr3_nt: TGTGCCAGCAGCTTCGGAGGGGGCGATCTCTACGAGCAGTACTTC; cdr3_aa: CASSFGGGDLYEQYF
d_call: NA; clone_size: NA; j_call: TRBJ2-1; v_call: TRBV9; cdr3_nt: TGTGCCAGCAGCGTAAATGAGTTTAAGCAGGATTACAATGAGCAGTTCTTC; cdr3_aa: CASSVNEFKQDYNEQFF
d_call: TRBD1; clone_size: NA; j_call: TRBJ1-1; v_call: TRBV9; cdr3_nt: TGTGCCAGCAGCGTAAATGGGGGACAGGTGAACACTGAAGCTTTCTTT; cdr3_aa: CASSVNGGQVNTEAFF
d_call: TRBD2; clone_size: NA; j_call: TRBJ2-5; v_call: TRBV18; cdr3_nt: TGTGCCAGCTCAGCGGGACTAGCGGGTCTCGAGACCCAGTACTTC; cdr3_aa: CASSAGLAGLETQYF
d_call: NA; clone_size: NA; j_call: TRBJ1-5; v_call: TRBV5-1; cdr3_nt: TGCGCCAGCAGCTTGGGCGGGCAGGGGAATCAGCCCCAGCATTTT; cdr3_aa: CASSLGGQGNQPQHF
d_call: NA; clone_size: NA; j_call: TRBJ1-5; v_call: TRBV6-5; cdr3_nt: TGTGCCAGCAGCGCCGGGTGGCTAGGGGATCAGCCCCAGCATTTT; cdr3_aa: CASSAGWLGDQPQHF
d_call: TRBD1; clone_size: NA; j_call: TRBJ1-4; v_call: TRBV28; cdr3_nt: TGTGCCACCCGACTAGTATACAGGGGCCAAACTAATGAAAAACTGTTTTTT; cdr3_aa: CATRLVYRGQTNEKLFF
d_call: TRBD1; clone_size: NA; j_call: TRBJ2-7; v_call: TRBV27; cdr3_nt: TGTGCCATACGGAAGGGACAGGGGAGCCACGAGCAGTACTTC; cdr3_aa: CAIRKGQGSHEQYF
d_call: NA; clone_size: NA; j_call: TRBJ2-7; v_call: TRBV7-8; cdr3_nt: TGTGCCAGCAGCTTAGCGGGCGGGCAACTTTCCGAGCAGTACTTC; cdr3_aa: CASSLAGGQLSEQYF
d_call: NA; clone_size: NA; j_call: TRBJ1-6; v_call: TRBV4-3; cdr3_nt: TGCGCCAGCAGCCGCTGGGGGACATCGAATTCACCCCTCCACTTT; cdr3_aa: CASSRWGTSNSPLHF